This record concerns one T cell receptor beta chain sequence. What it binds is not known. This CDR3 has 15 residues. CDR1 is MNHEY and CDR2 is SMNVEV in the germline V gene (reference sequence). Trimming removed 3 bases from V and 5 bases from J, with 16 bases in between. This record belongs to a study of T cell responses to AZD1222 COVID-19 vaccine. Study conclusions and caveats: Donors, mostly white British, included more females; clonal diversity was possibly underestimated. Vaccine-associated CD4 TCRs ranged over spike, dominating at 160-218 and 743-854.

Analyses pooled second doses at about 4 or about 12 weeks. This table comes from immunoSEQ multiplex PCR, and its TCRdb copy is limited to in-frame clones, with some not included. The sample has some 130,000 clones, 90% to 95% seen once. Sequencing was performed on peripheral blood, taken 28 days after the second AZD1222 dose. The sequence came from an adult who received the AZD1222 COVID-19 vaccine. This sequence joins TRBV27 and TRBJ1-2; perhaps TRBD1 as D (5 bases). CDR3 nucleotide sequence: TGTGCCAGCAGTTTCTCCACGGGGGTGGCATATGGCTACACCTTC. It codes for CASSFSTGVAYGYTF.